This TCR beta chain is drawn from a study of shared clonotypes between healthy human individuals. This clone was seen just once. Data came from immunoSEQ multiplex PCR; TCRdb stores just in-frame clones and leaves some out. The sample holds about 490,000 clones, roughly 85% seen once. This receptor was identified in a middle-aged woman in good health. Some clones in this sample may be carry-over from other donors' samples. Sequencing used PBMCs.

The CDR3 DNA sequence: TGTGCCAGCAGACGACCGGGACAGGGTAATGAAAAACTGTTTTTT. As protein: CASRRPGQGNEKLFF. The chain recombines TRBV6-5 with TRBJ1-4; TRBD1 matches at 9 bases. The CDR3 length is 15 residues. Per germline, CDR1 MNHEY and CDR2 SVGAGI. Trimming at V came to 6 bases and at J to 4 bases, leaving 6 bases not matched to a gene.